Following are 18 T cell receptor beta chains from one sample sequenced in a study of T cells after yellow fever vaccination. TCRdb fed the 5' RACE reads into MiXCR, producing one record per CDR3 protein. This table has approximately 450,000 distinct CDR3 sequences, roughly 20% appearing once. The sequencing here drew on PBMCs, taken before the yellow fever booster vaccination. The origin of the receptors is a young man who received the YFV17D yellow fever vaccine.

This clonotype was found a few times. This sequence joins TRBV4-3 and TRBJ1-1; D gene unclear. Between the trimmed V and J ends, which lost 1 base and 1 base, there was a span of 10 bases. The V gene's germline CDR1 is LGHNA and CDR2 YSLEER. The CDR3 contains 15 residues. CDR3 DNA: TGCGCCAGCAGCCAAGGTCAGACGGGGAACACTGAAGCTTTCTTT. Protein product: CASSQGQTGNTEAFF.

This rearrangement joins TRBV9 to TRBJ1-6; the D gene is possibly TRBD1 (6 bases). Between the trimmed V and J ends, which lost 2 bases and 6 bases, there was a span of 9 bases. CDR1 SGDLS and CDR2 YYNGEE come from the germline V gene. CDR3 length: 14 residues. CDR3 sequence: CASSVSGVNSPLHF. The CDR3 DNA reads TGTGCCAGCAGCGTTTCAGGGGTTAATTCACCCCTCCACTTT.

There are many counts of this clonotype. This chain joins TRBV20-1 and TRBJ2-3; the match to TRBD1 covers 7 bases. The CDR3 loop spans 13 amino acids. The germline gives CDR1 DFQATT, CDR2 SNEGSKA (reference sequence). V trimming: 5 bases; J trimming: 6 bases; junction bases outside the gene matches: 8. The CDR3 DNA sequence: TGCAGTGCTCCGCGACAGGGATCGGATACGCAGTATTTT. Its protein product is CSAPRQGSDTQYF.

V and J are TRBV5-1 and TRBJ2-7, with 10 bases fitting TRBD1. CDR1 is SGHRS, CDR2 YFSETQ, per germline. With V trimmed by 4 bases and J by 9 bases, 10 bases remained unmatched. The CDR3 extends over 14 amino acids. The CDR3 here is CASSVDGQGVVQYV. CDR3 DNA sequence: TGCGCCAGCAGCGTGGATGGACAGGGGGTAGTGCAGTACGTC.

This clonotype was detected ten times or more. The CDR3 DNA is TGCAGTGCTACACAGGGGGATGAGCAGTTCTTC. Amino acids: CSATQGDEQFF. The rearrangement joins TRBV20-1 to TRBJ2-1; 8 nucleotides match TRBD1. The CDR3 loop spans 11 amino acids. Germline V gene data show CDR1 as DFQATT and CDR2 as SNEGSKA (reference sequence). After removal of 4 bases from V and 8 bases from J, the junction contained 1 base not matched to a gene.

This clonotype was found many times. This chain links TRBV7-2 with TRBJ2-7; 7 nucleotides line up with TRBD1. CDR3 length: 16 amino acids. The trim removed 3 bases at V and 4 bases at J, leaving 12 bases unmatched. The germline CDR1 and CDR2 sequences are SGHTA and FQGNSA. CDR3 protein: CASSFGIGDRTYEQYF. The CDR3, as DNA: TGTGCCAGCAGCTTTGGGATCGGGGACAGAACATACGAGCAGTACTTC.

The rearrangement joins TRBV29-1 to TRBJ2-5; TRBD2 matches at 13 bases. The CDR3 spans 14 residues. V was pared by 7 bases and J by 4 bases, with 6 bases of the junction left unmatched. From germline, CDR1 is SQVTM and CDR2 ANQGSEA. The CDR3 DNA is TGCAGCGCGGGGGGACTAGCGGGGCGAGAGACCCAGTACTTC. Translating it yields CSAGGLAGRETQYF.

V gene TRBV9 combines with J gene TRBJ1-2; TRBD1 is a possible D gene (6 bases). The CDR3 is 13 amino acids. CDR1 and CDR2 from the germline V gene are SGDLS and YYNGEE. Trimming pared 4 bases from V and 8 bases from J, leaving 15 bases between. The CDR3, as DNA: TGTGCCAGCAGCATGCAGCCAGGGGAGGGCTACACCTTC. It is translated as CASSMQPGEGYTF.

This rearrangement joins TRBV20-1 to TRBJ1-3; no reliable D call. The V and J ends lost 2 bases and 1 base respectively, with 9 bases between them. Germline V gene data show CDR1 as DFQATT and CDR2 as SNEGSKA (reference sequence). The CDR3 runs to 14 residues. The CDR3 DNA is TGCAGTGCTAGATCCAGCAGTTCTGGAAACACCATATATTTT. It translates to CSARSSSSGNTIYF.

This clonotype was counted between two and nine times. The V call is TRBV10-2, the J call TRBJ2-3; 7 bases are shared with TRBD1. This CDR3 has 13 residues. V lost 9 bases, J lost 2 bases, and 5 bases stayed unmatched. Germline assignment: CDR1 WSHSY and CDR2 SAAADI. The CDR3 loop is CASGTETTDTQYF. The CDR3 DNA is TGCGCCAGTGGGACAGAAACCACAGATACGCAGTATTTT.

This clonotype was counted at least ten times. The genes are TRBV29-1 and TRBJ1-4; D might be TRBD1 (6 bases). The CDR3 is 16 amino acids. The germline CDR1 and CDR2 sequences are SQVTM and ANQGSEA. V was clipped by 4 bases and J by 0 bases, with 15 bases between them. The CDR3 nucleotides read TGCAGCGTTGCTACAGGGTGGGGCGCAACTAATGAAAAACTGTTTTTT. Protein sequence: CSVATGWGATNEKLFF.

This clonotype was seen a handful of times. The V gene is TRBV29-1, the J gene TRBJ2-2; D is ambiguous. Germline assignment: CDR1 SQVTM and CDR2 ANQGSEA. The V end lost 3 bases, the J end lost 7 bases, and 9 bases lay between the germline ends. The CDR3 covers 12 residues. CDR3 nucleotide sequence: TGCAGCGTTGAGTCCCTTCACGGGGAGCTGTTTTTT. Its protein product is CSVESLHGELFF.

V usage is TRBV20-1 and J usage is TRBJ1-3, with D perhaps TRBD1 (5 bases). Germline V gene lookup returns CDR1 DFQATT and CDR2 SNEGSKA (reference sequence). The CDR3 contains 14 residues. V shed 6 bases and J shed 0 bases, with 12 bases lying between them. CDR3 bases: TGCAGTGCCGTTGACAGCTACTCTGGAAACACCATATATTTT. Residues: CSAVDSYSGNTIYF.

This clonotype has only a few counts. This chain joins TRBV6-5 and TRBJ2-2; 11 positions agree with TRBD1. Trimming removed 5 bases from V and 4 bases from J; junction bases left unmatched: 6. Germline CDR1 reads MNHEY; CDR2 reads SVGAGI. The CDR3 consists of 16 residues. CDR3 sequence reads: CASSGRDRGVTGELFF. DNA for the CDR3: TGTGCCAGCAGTGGCCGGGACAGGGGGGTCACCGGGGAGCTGTTTTTT.

This chain uses TRBV5-1 with TRBJ1-4, with D tentatively TRBD1 (6 bases). Trimming removed 4 bases from V and 5 bases from J, with 18 bases in between. The CDR3 length is 16 residues. The germline CDR1 and CDR2 sequences are SGHRS and YFSETQ. This CDR3 reads CASSLGRGLGNEKLFF. The CDR3 DNA reads TGCGCCAGCAGCCTCGGCAGGGGCCTTGGGAATGAAAAACTGTTTTTT.

This clonotype has a handful of counts. The chain uses TRBV6-5 and TRBJ1-4, with D perhaps matching TRBD1 (5 bases). In germline, CDR1 is MNHEY, CDR2 SVGAGI. The CDR3 has 16 amino acids. The germline V and J ends were trimmed by 5 bases and 4 bases, with 17 bases remaining between them. CDR3 DNA sequence: TGTGCCAGCAGTGGAAGGGACGGAGGCCATAATGAAAAACTGTTTTTT. It translates to CASSGRDGGHNEKLFF.

The J gene is TRBJ1-2, the V gene TRBV5-5, with D uncertain. CDR3 length equals 14 residues. Germline-derived CDR1 and CDR2 are SGHKS and YYEKEE (reference sequence). With 1 base removed from V and 7 bases from J, the gap between germline ends came to 14 bases. For the CDR3, the DNA is TGTGCCAGCAGCTTGCGCGGGGAGGGTGGTGGCTACACCTTC. It yields the protein CASSLRGEGGGYTF.

A few counts support this clonotype. This sequence joins TRBV4-3 and TRBJ2-7; TRBD1 matches at 7 bases. V lost 4 bases and J lost 5; bases outside the gene matches: 5. CDR3 length: 13 residues. From germline, CDR1 is LGHNA and CDR2 YSLEER. The CDR3 loop reads CASSRQQGNEQYF. CDR3 DNA sequence: TGCGCCAGCAGCCGCCAACAGGGGAACGAGCAGTACTTC.